These 11 T cell receptor beta chains were sequenced from one sample in a study of radiotherapy plus CTLA-4 blockade in lung cancer. TCRdb keeps only in-frame clones here, not all; method: immunoSEQ multiplex PCR. Counted here are tens of thousands of clones, roughly 77% occurring once; the ten biggest clones make up 8.5%. Material: peripheral blood, obtained from a patient treated with radiotherapy plus ipilimumab. These receptors all come from a human donor with non-small cell lung cancer who had a complete response to radiotherapy plus ipilimumab.

CDR3 loop: CASSSSGTGGIEQFF. CDR3 DNA: TGTGCCAGCAGCTCTTCCGGGACAGGGGGCATTGAGCAGTTCTTC. The chain is built from TRBV7-2 and TRBJ2-1, with 12 bases that match TRBD1. CDR3 length equals 15 residues. Germline assignment: CDR1 SGHTA and CDR2 FQGNSA. With 4 bases clipped from V and 9 bases from J, the junction kept 7 bases outside the gene matches.

About this clone itself: No conserved phenylalanine or tryptophan ends this CDR3, so it is likely a read error. The chain links TRBV19 to TRBJ1-2, with TRBD1 matching over 8 bases. The CDR3 covers 17 residues. J was trimmed by 1 base and V by 1 base; bases with no gene match: 8. CDR1 LNHDA and CDR2 SQIVND come from the germline V gene (reference sequence). CDR3 amino acids: CASSIVSGTGINYGYTL. The CDR3 bases are TGTGCCAGTAGTATAGTGTCCGGGACAGGCATTAACTATGGCTACACCCTC.

The rearrangement links TRBV10-1 to TRBJ1-5; D not resolved. V lost 2 bases and J 4 bases, leaving 9 bases between the germline ends. The CDR3 covers 14 residues. CDR1 WNHNN and CDR2 SYGVQD come from the germline V gene (reference sequence). CDR3 nucleotide sequence: TGCGCCAGCAGTGAGGGCAGGTTTAATCAGCCCCAGCATTTT. Its translation: CASSEGRFNQPQHF.

This clone was seen a single time. J is TRBJ2-7 and V is TRBV18; D may be TRBD1 (7 bases). Trimming left V 0 bases short and J 6 bases short, with 18 bases between. Germline values: CDR1 KGHSH, CDR2 LQKENI. This CDR3 has 16 amino acids. The CDR3 protein is CASSPPSSGGNREQYF. CDR3 sequence (DNA): TGTGCCAGCTCACCACCGTCTTCAGGGGGGAACCGCGAGCAGTACTTC.

The V call is TRBV5-1, the J call TRBJ2-5, with TRBD2 matching over 11 bases. With 1 base clipped from V and 3 bases from J, the junction kept 5 bases outside the gene matches. This CDR3 has 16 amino acids. The V gene's germline CDR1 is SGHRS and CDR2 YFSETQ. CDR3 loop: CASSLQKLAGEETQYF. Here the CDR3 DNA reads TGCGCCAGCAGCTTGCAAAAACTAGCGGGAGAAGAGACCCAGTACTTC.

This clone has a handful of counts. J is TRBJ1-1 and V is TRBV15; tentatively, D is TRBD1 (5 bases). Germline V gene data show CDR1 as LNHNV and CDR2 as YYDKDF (reference sequence). This CDR3 contains 14 residues. The V and J ends lost 0 bases and 3 bases respectively, with 8 bases between them. The CDR3 nucleotides are TGTGCCACCAGCAGAGATCGACAGCACACTGAAGCTTTCTTT. Protein: CATSRDRQHTEAFF.

This clone was observed a few times. The J gene is TRBJ1-1, the V gene TRBV18; 9 bases line up with TRBD1. Unmatched junction bases numbered 14, after V lost 4 bases and J lost 11 bases. There are 15 residues in the CDR3. In germline, CDR1 is KGHSH, CDR2 LQKENI. CDR3 coding DNA: TGTGCCAGCTCACGCGCGGAGGGGGGACAGGGTACGGCTTTCTTT. As protein: CASSRAEGGQGTAFF.

The chain recombines TRBV7-2 with TRBJ1-2; 9 bases agree with TRBD1. This CDR3 has 16 amino acids. Per germline, CDR1 SGHTA and CDR2 FQGNSA. Trimming removed 5 bases from V and 8 bases from J; junction bases left unmatched: 15. CDR3 loop: CASSPAAGQGSRGYTF. Written as DNA, the CDR3 is TGTGCCAGCAGCCCAGCCGCGGGACAGGGTTCTCGGGGCTACACCTTC.

This clone was detected once. This chain uses TRBV10-3 with TRBJ2-5; 9 nucleotides line up with TRBD2. V dropped 8 bases and J dropped 5; count of bases not matched to a gene: 9. Germline CDR1 ENHRY, CDR2 SYGVKD. The CDR3 extends over 14 amino acids. CDR3 protein: CAISAGGPRETQYF. In nucleotides, the CDR3 is TGTGCCATCTCTGCGGGAGGGCCCAGGGAGACCCAGTACTTC.

V and J are TRBV2 and TRBJ2-3; a possible D gene is TRBD2 (6 bases). V was clipped by 7 bases and J by 9 bases, with 14 bases between them. This CDR3 region has 12 residues. The V gene's germline CDR1 is SNHLY and CDR2 FYNNEI. The CDR3 DNA reads TGTGCCAGCATCTCTGGCGGGGCCACGCAGTATTTT. It is translated as CASISGGATQYF.

The chain recombines TRBV30 with TRBJ1-2; D unclear. Germline lookup yields CDR1 GTSNPN and CDR2 SVGIG (reference sequence). V was shortened by 0 bases and J by 8 bases, with 13 bases between the two germline ends. The CDR3 consists of 13 residues. The CDR3 loop is CAWSVQLARGYTF. As DNA, the CDR3 is TGTGCCTGGAGTGTACAATTAGCTAGGGGCTACACCTTC.